The 20 T cell receptor beta chains presented below share a single source sample, sequenced in a study of neoadjuvant nivolumab and ipilimumab in lung cancer. Method: immunoSEQ multiplex PCR; TCRdb's copy keeps in-frame clones and lacks some. Of 26,000 or so clones listed, 83% are singletons. Here the sequenced sample was tumor tissue, taken after neoadjuvant nivolumab, alone or with ipilimumab, at or shortly before surgery. These receptors all stem from an adult with non-small cell lung cancer.

The count of this clone is one. This chain connects TRBV14 to TRBJ2-2; D not resolved. Germline V gene sequence: CDR1 SGHDN, CDR2 FVKESK. This CDR3 spans 17 amino acids. With 2 bases removed from V and 7 bases from J, the gap between germline ends came to 20 bases. CDR3 protein: CASSQLEGRLEGGELFF. In DNA, the CDR3 is TGTGCCAGCAGCCAACTTGAAGGGCGCTTAGAAGGCGGGGAGCTGTTTTTT.

V gene TRBV25-1 combines with J gene TRBJ1-5; D ambiguous. This CDR3 has 14 residues. Germline V lookup: CDR1 MGHDK, CDR2 SYGVNS. Trimming shortened V by 6 bases and J by 7 bases, and 16 bases separated the two germline ends. The CDR3 loop is CASSVPRFWQPQHF. CDR3 in DNA: TGTGCCAGCAGCGTACCCCGCTTTTGGCAGCCCCAGCATTTT.

The chain has TRBV18 and TRBJ2-7; 7 nucleotides line up with TRBD1. Germline V gene sequence: CDR1 KGHSH, CDR2 LQKENI. The CDR3 runs to 15 residues. V shed 3 bases and J 0 bases; nucleotides not matched to a gene: 5. The CDR3 sequence is CASSPEGGNSYEQYF. CDR3 DNA: TGTGCCAGCTCACCCGAAGGGGGCAACTCCTACGAGCAGTACTTC.

The chain joins TRBV7-9 to TRBJ1-3; TRBD1 aligns across 11 bases. V was pared by 3 bases and J by 0 bases, with 10 bases of the junction left unmatched. The CDR3 is 19 amino acids. Germline CDR1 SEHNR, CDR2 FQNEAQ (reference sequence). The CDR3 loop is CASSLRPGQGGSSGNTIYF. Here the CDR3 DNA reads TGTGCCAGCAGCTTGCGTCCGGGACAGGGGGGAAGCTCTGGAAACACCATATATTTT.

CDR3 nucleotide sequence: TGCAGCGCAAAGGCCGGTAGCAATCAGCCCCAGCATTTT. Its translation: CSAKAGSNQPQHF. This sequence joins TRBV29-1 and TRBJ1-5, with no clear D. Germline loops: CDR1 SQVTM, CDR2 ANQGSEA. The CDR3 spans 13 residues. V dropped 7 bases and J dropped 0 bases, with 10 bases sitting between them.

V and J are TRBV30 and TRBJ1-5, with D maybe TRBD1 (6 bases). V was trimmed by 3 bases and J by 1 base, leaving 10 bases between them. This CDR3 comprises 14 residues. Germline lookup yields CDR1 GTSNPN and CDR2 SVGIG (reference sequence). CDR3 amino acids: CAWSVDRSNQPQHF. The CDR3 DNA reads TGTGCCTGGAGCGTGGACAGAAGCAATCAGCCCCAGCATTTT.

This clone came up a few times. V and J are TRBV6-1 and TRBJ2-3; tentative D call: TRBD2 (5 bases). The CDR3 sequence is 18 residues long. CDR1 and CDR2 from the germline V gene are MNHNS and SASEGT. V dropped 1 base and J dropped 3 bases, with 20 bases sitting between them. CDR3 DNA sequence: TGTGCCAGCAGTGAAGACTTCCCGGCAACCACTAGTACAGATACGCAGTATTTT. Encoded protein: CASSEDFPATTSTDTQYF.

The rearrangement joins TRBV7-2 to TRBJ1-3; no reliable D call. V dropped 7 bases and J dropped 0 bases, with 7 bases sitting between them. The CDR3 totals 13 residues. Germline V CDR1 and CDR2: SGHTA, FQGNSA. The CDR3 sequence: CASTYSSGNTIYF. In nucleotides, the CDR3 is TGTGCCAGCACCTACAGCTCTGGAAACACCATATATTTT.

This sequence joins TRBV30 and TRBJ1-1, with D unresolved. Trimming pared 4 bases from V and 0 bases from J, leaving 12 bases between. In germline, CDR1 is GTSNPN, CDR2 SVGIG (reference sequence). CDR3 size: 14 residues. Here the CDR3 reads CAWTTGSVNTEAFF. CDR3 bases: TGTGCCTGGACCACGGGGTCAGTGAACACTGAAGCTTTCTTT.

V is TRBV19 and J is TRBJ2-1; D is perhaps TRBD1 or TRBD2 (5 bases each). Germline-derived CDR1 and CDR2 are LNHDA and SQIVND (reference sequence). Trimming shortened V by 7 bases and J by 7 bases, and 14 bases separated the two germline ends. This CDR3 has 13 residues. The CDR3 sequence is CASMLRGTNEQFF. The CDR3, as DNA: TGTGCCAGTATGTTGAGGGGTACGAATGAGCAGTTCTTC.

The chain employs TRBV11-2 and TRBJ2-2, with D perhaps matching TRBD1 (6 bases). V was trimmed by 5 bases and J by 8 bases, leaving 9 bases between them. Germline V CDR1 and CDR2: SGHAT, FQNNGV. This CDR3 spans 12 amino acids. CDR3 amino acids: CASSQGFGELFF. CDR3 nucleotide sequence: TGTGCCAGCAGCCAGGGGTTTGGGGAGCTGTTTTTT. The full variable domain, its missing parts supplied by reference TRBV11-2 and TRBJ2-2, is EAGVAQSPRYKIIEKRQSVAFWCNPISGHATLYWYQQILGQGPKLLIQFQNNGVVDDSQLPKDRFSAERLKGVDSTLKIQPAKLEDSAVYLCASSQGFGELFFGEGSRLTVL.

The V and J genes are TRBV7-3 and TRBJ2-7, with a tentative D call TRBD2 (5 bases). CDR1 is SGHTA and CDR2 is FQGTGA in the germline V gene. The CDR3 consists of 13 residues. Trimming took 0 bases from V and 6 from J, leaving 9 bases between them. CDR3: CASSLTTGFEQYF. The DNA for the CDR3 is TGTGCCAGCAGCTTAACTACGGGGTTCGAGCAGTACTTC. Drawing the rest from reference TRBV7-3 and TRBJ2-7, the complete variable domain is GAGVSQTPSNKVTEKGKYVELRCDPISGHTALYWYRQSLGQGPEFLIYFQGTGAADDSGLPNDRFFAVRPEGSVSTLKIQRTERGDSAVYLCASSLTTGFEQYFGPGTRLTVT.

CDR3 DNA: TGTGCCAGCAGCTCCGAGACAGGGGAAGTTGGGGCCAACGTCCTGACTTTC. Residues: CASSSETGEVGANVLTF. This sequence joins TRBV9 and TRBJ2-6; TRBD1 agrees at 8 bases. V was pared by 4 bases and J by 3 bases, with 9 bases of the junction left unmatched. From germline, CDR1 is SGDLS and CDR2 YYNGEE. The CDR3 sequence is 17 residues long.

The chain employs TRBV19 and TRBJ2-1; 9 positions match TRBD2. The CDR3 is 17 residues long. CDR1 and CDR2 (germline): LNHDA, SQIVND (reference sequence). V was clipped by 7 bases and J by 8 bases; unmatched bases: 18. The CDR3 coding sequence is TGTGCCAGTACCTCTGCGGCTAGCGGGATTACAGGGGATGAGCAGTTCTTC. Its translation is CASTSAASGITGDEQFF.

CDR3 in DNA: TGTGCCAGCAGTTCGGGACAGACGAACACCATATATTTT. Translated: CASSSGQTNTIYF. The chain couples TRBV27 to TRBJ1-3, with TRBD1 matching over 7 bases. The CDR3 covers 13 residues. With 4 bases clipped from V and 7 bases from J, the junction kept 4 bases outside the gene matches. Germline V lookup: CDR1 MNHEY, CDR2 SMNVEV (reference sequence).

The V call is TRBV5-1, the J call TRBJ2-2; 9 bases are shared with TRBD1. The CDR3 has 18 amino acids. The germline V gene encodes CDR1 SGHRS and CDR2 YFSETQ. V shed 4 bases and J 2 bases; nucleotides not matched to a gene: 12. CDR3 DNA sequence: TGCGCCAGCAGCCTGACGCCCGGGACAGGGCTAAACACCGGGGAGCTGTTTTTT. Its translation is CASSLTPGTGLNTGELFF.

CDR3 region: CASSLVAAGGGTDTQYF. The CDR3 DNA follows: TGCGCCAGCAGCTTGGTCGCCGCAGGGGGCGGCACAGATACGCAGTATTTT. The chain is built from TRBV5-1 and TRBJ2-3, with 8 bases that match TRBD1. This CDR3 contains 17 residues. V dropped 0 bases and J dropped 1; count of bases not matched to a gene: 7. The germline gives CDR1 SGHRS, CDR2 YFSETQ. The entire variable domain, with the rest obtained from reference TRBV5-1 and TRBJ2-3, is as follows: KAGVTQTPRYLIKTRGQQVTLSCSPISGHRSVSWYQQTPGQGLQFLFEYFSETQRNKGNFPGRFSGRQFSNSRSEMNVSTLELGDSALYLCASSLVAAGGGTDTQYFGPGTRLTVL.

This clone has more than one count but fewer than ten. The chain recombines TRBV30 with TRBJ2-3; 8 positions match TRBD2. This CDR3 is built from 17 residues. Germline values: CDR1 GTSNPN, CDR2 SVGIG (reference sequence). The J segment lost 6 bases and the V segment lost 0 bases, leaving 14 bases of the junction unmatched. The CDR3 spells CAWSVTAWSGSRDTQYF. The DNA for the CDR3 is TGTGCCTGGAGTGTAACAGCGTGGAGCGGGAGTCGCGATACGCAGTATTTT.

This clone was observed a single time. This chain uses TRBV5-4 with TRBJ2-5; 9 nucleotides agree with TRBD2. Trimming removed 0 bases from V and 13 bases from J; junction bases left unmatched: 7. The germline V gene encodes CDR1 SGHNT and CDR2 YYREEE (reference sequence). The CDR3 length is 13 residues. The CDR3 DNA reads as TGTGCCAGCAGCTTGGACAGCGGGGGGCCGGGGTACTTC. Its protein product is CASSLDSGGPGYF.

The chain combines TRBV30 with TRBJ2-5, with 10 bases matching TRBD2. The J segment lost 1 base and the V segment lost 3 bases, leaving 5 bases of the junction unmatched. This CDR3 is built from 15 residues. In germline, CDR1 is GTSNPN, CDR2 SVGIG (reference sequence). The CDR3 region is CAWREPSGSQETQYF. The CDR3 nucleotides are TGTGCCTGGAGGGAACCTAGCGGGAGCCAAGAGACCCAGTACTTC.